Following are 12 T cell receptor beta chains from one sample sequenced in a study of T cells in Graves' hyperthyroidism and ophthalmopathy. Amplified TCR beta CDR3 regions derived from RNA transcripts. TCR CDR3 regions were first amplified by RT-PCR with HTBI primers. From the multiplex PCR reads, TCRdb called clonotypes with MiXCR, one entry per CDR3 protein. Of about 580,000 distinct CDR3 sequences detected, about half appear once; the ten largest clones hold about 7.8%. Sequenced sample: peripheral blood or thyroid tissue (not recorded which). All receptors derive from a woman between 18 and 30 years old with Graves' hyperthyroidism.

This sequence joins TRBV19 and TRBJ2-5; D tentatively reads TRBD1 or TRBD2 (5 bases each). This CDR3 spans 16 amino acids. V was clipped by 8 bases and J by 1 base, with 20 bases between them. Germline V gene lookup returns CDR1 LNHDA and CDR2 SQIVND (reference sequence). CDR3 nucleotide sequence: TGTGCCAGTTCATCCAGATCCGGGACCACCCAAGAGACCCAGTACTTC. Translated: CASSSRSGTTQETQYF.

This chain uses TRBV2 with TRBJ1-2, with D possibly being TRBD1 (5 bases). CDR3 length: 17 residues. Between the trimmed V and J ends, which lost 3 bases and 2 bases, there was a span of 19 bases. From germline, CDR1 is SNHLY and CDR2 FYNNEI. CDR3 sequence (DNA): TGTGCCAGCAGTGAGCTAAGTTTAACGGGGCAGAACTATGGCTACACCTTC. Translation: CASSELSLTGQNYGYTF.

CDR3: CASRRGLEREYF. The DNA of the CDR3 is TGTGCCAGCAGACGGGGACTGGAACGGGAGTACTTC. The chain recombines TRBV7-9 with TRBJ2-7; maybe TRBD2 (6 bases). From germline, CDR1 is SEHNR and CDR2 FQNEAQ (reference sequence). With 6 bases removed from V and 11 bases from J, the gap between germline ends came to 17 bases. The CDR3 extends over 12 amino acids. The whole variable domain, filled in from reference TRBV7-9 and TRBJ2-7, reads DTGVSQNPRHKITKRGQNVTFRCDPISEHNRLYWYRQTLGQGPEFLTYFQNEAQLEKSRLLSDRFSAERPKGSFSTLEIQRTEQGDSAMYLCASRRGLEREYFGPGTRLTVT.

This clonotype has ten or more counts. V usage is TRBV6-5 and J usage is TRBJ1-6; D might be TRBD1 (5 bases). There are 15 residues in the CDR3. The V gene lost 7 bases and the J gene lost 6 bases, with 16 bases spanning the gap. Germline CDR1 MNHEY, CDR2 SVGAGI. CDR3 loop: CASKPQVEGNSPLHF. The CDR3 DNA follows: TGTGCCAGCAAGCCACAGGTGGAGGGTAATTCACCCCTCCACTTT.

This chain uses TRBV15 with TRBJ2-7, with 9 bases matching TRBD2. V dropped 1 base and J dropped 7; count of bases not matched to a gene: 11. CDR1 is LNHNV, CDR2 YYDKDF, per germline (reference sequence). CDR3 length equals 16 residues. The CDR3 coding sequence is TGTGCCACCAGCAGAGGACTAGCGGTCTCCTACAATGAGCAGTACTTC. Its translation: CATSRGLAVSYNEQYF.

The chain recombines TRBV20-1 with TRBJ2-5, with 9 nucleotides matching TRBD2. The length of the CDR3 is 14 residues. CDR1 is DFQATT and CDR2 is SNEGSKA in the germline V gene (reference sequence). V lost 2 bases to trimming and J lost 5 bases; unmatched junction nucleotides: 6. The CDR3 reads CSARTRTSVETQYF. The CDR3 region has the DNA TGCAGTGCTAGAACCCGGACTAGCGTGGAGACCCAGTACTTC.

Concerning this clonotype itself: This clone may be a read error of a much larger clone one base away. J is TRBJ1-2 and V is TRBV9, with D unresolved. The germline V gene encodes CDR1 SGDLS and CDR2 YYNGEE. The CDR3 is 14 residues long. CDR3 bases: TGTGTCAGCAGCGTAGTAAGGACCGGCTATGGCTACACCTTC. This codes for CVSSVVRTGYGYTF.

Here the CDR3 reads CASSYETYSYGQYF. DNA for the CDR3: TGTGCCAGCAGCTACGAGACATACTCCTACGGACAGTACTTC. The chain carries TRBV2 and TRBJ2-7; D remains ambiguous. V lost 6 bases and J lost 10, with 22 bases in between. Germline CDR1 and CDR2: SNHLY and FYNNEI. The CDR3 is 14 residues long. Full variable domain (outside the CDR3, taken from reference TRBV2 and TRBJ2-7): EPEVTQTPSHQVTQMGQEVILRCVPISNHLYFYWYRQILGQKVEFLVSFYNNEISEKSEIFDDQFSVERPDGSNFTLKIRSTKLEDSAMYFCASSYETYSYGQYFGPGTRLTVT.

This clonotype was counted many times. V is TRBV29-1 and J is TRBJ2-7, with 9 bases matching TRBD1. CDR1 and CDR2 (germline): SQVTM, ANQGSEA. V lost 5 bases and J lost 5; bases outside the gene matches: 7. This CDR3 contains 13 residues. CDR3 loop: CSVRVRTGDEQYF. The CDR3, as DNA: TGCAGCGTTAGGGTCCGGACAGGGGACGAGCAGTACTTC.

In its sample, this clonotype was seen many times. The DNA for the CDR3 is TGCGCCAGCAGCTTTGGGTTCGGTGAAAAACTGTTTTTT. As protein: CASSFGFGEKLFF. This rearrangement joins TRBV5-1 to TRBJ1-4; D uncertain. CDR3 length: 13 amino acids. Germline loops: CDR1 SGHRS, CDR2 YFSETQ. Trimming removed 2 bases at V and 7 bases at J, with 9 bases between.

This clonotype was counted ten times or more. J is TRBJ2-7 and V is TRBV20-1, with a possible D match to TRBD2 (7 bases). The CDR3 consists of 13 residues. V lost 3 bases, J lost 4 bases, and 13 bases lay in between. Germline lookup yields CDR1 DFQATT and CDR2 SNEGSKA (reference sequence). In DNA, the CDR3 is TGCAGTGCTAGGGGGGCGGGAGATTACGAGCAGTACTTC. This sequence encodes CSARGAGDYEQYF.

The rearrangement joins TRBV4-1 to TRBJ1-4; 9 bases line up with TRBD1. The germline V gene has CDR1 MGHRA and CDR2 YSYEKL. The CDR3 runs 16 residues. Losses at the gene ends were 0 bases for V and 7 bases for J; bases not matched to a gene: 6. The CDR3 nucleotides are TGCGCCAGCAGCCAAGATCGGGGACAGGGAGGTGAAAAACTGTTTTTT. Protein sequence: CASSQDRGQGGEKLFF.